Listed below are T cell receptor beta chains from one sample, sequenced in a study of T and B cells in COVID-19 patients. TCRdb reprocessed the multiplex PCR reads with MiXCR, giving one entry per CDR3 protein. The repertoire has about 8,400 distinct CDR3 sequences, around 25% of them found once; the top ten carry about 6.4%. Material for sequencing was blood. The receptors come from a human donor who had recovered from COVID-19. Both conserved end residues are trimmed from each CDR3.

j_call v_call cdr3_aa
TRBJ2-1 TRBV13 ASSLAAGHNEQF
TRBJ1-5 TRBV6-2/TRBV6-3 ASSYGSGGNQPQH
TRBJ2-7 TRBV20-1 SARGAPGRASYEQY
TRBJ1-2 TRBV9 ASSAHGTGDGYT
TRBJ1-3 TRBV6-2/TRBV6-3 ASSYSHPRGAGNTIY
TRBJ1-1 TRBV11-1 ASSLVRQGEAF
TRBJ2-3 TRBV6-1 ASSEGLRGTDTQY
TRBJ2-3 TRBV5-5 ASSLKGLPTDTQY
TRBJ1-6 TRBV5-5 ASSYPGGFGNSPLH
TRBJ2-1 TRBV7-2 ASSLGGLAAYNEQF
TRBJ1-2 TRBV5-1 ASSLGGLTNYGYT
TRBJ2-7 TRBV6-2/TRBV6-3 ASSLISGTSDLEQY
TRBJ2-1 TRBV5-6 ASSLLAGVREQF
TRBJ2-7 TRBV6-5 ASSYGRAVSYEQY
TRBJ1-6 TRBV6-5 ASSHGLLGGRGNSPLH
TRBJ2-7 TRBV4-1 ASSQDRGLSYEQY
TRBJ2-1 TRBV27 ASSLSSPAWGEQF
TRBJ2-7 TRBV20-1 SARDFAVGSYEQY
TRBJ2-3 TRBV15 ATSYERGDGTDTQY
TRBJ2-3 TRBV5-6 ASSSQRTSHEADTQY
TRBJ1-4 TRBV11-1 ASSLATWTNEKLF
TRBJ1-2 TRBV28 ASTQNYGYT
TRBJ2-5 TRBV5-1 DSSLAGTGKETQD
TRBJ2-5 TRBV15 ATSRAPTSKETQY
TRBJ2-4 TRBV20-1 SARVKGTGGNIQY
TRBJ2-3 TRBV29-1 SVEERVAGSDTQY
TRBJ1-6 TRBV6-5 ASSYSRGRGHSPLH
TRBJ2-3 TRBV11-2 ASSFSLAGATDTQY
TRBJ2-7 TRBV7-9 ASSLGAGTGSYEQY
TRBJ2-7 TRBV6-6 ASGQGHEQY
TRBJ1-4 TRBV19 ASSRQNEKLF
TRBJ2-7 TRBV5-5 ASSRDRLNEQY
TRBJ1-4 TRBV28 ASRPHRDYIKLF